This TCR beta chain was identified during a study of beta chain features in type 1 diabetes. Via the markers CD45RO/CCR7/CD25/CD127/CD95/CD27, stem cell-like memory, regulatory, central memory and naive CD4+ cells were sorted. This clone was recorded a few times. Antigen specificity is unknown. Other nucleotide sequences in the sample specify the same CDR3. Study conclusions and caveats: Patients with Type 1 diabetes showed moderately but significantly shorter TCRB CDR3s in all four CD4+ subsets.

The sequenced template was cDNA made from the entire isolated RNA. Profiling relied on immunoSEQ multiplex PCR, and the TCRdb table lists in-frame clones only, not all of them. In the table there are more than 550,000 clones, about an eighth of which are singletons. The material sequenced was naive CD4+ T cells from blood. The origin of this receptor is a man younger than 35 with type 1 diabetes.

The CDR3: CASSYRTGYNEQFF. The CDR3, as DNA: TGTGCCAGCAGTTACCGGACGGGGTACAATGAGCAGTTCTTC. V and J are TRBV11-2 and TRBJ2-1; perhaps TRBD2 as D (5 bases). This CDR3 has 14 residues. With 6 bases removed from V and 4 bases from J, the gap between germline ends came to 13 bases. Germline V gene sequence: CDR1 SGHAT, CDR2 FQNNGV.